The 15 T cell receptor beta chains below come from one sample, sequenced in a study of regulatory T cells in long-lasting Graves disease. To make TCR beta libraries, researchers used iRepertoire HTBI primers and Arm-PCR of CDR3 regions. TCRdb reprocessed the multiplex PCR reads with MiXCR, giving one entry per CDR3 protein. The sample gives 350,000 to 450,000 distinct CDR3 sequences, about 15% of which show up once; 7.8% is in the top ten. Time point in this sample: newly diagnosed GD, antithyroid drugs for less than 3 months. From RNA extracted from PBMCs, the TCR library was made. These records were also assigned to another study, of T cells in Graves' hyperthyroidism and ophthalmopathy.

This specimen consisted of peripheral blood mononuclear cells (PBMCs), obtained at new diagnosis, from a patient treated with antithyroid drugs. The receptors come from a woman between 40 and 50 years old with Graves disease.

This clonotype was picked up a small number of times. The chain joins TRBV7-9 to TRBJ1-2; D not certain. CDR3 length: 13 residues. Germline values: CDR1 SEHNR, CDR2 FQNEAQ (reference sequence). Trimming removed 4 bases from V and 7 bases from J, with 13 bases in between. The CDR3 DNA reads TGTGCCAGCAGCTCCCCGGGTCTCGGTGGCTACACCTTC. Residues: CASSSPGLGGYTF.

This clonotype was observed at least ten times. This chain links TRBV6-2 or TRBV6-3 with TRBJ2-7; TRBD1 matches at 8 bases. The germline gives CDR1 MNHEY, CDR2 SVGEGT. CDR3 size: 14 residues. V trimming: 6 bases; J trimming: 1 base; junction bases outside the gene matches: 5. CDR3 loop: CASSWDRLSYEQYF. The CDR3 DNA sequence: TGTGCCAGCAGCTGGGACAGGCTTTCCTACGAGCAGTACTTC.

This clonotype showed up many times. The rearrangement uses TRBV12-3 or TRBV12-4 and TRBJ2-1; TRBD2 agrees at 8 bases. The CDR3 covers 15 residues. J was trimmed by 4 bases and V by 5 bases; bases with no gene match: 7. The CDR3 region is CASSDIAGIYNEQFF. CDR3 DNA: TGTGCCAGCAGTGACATAGCGGGAATATACAATGAGCAGTTCTTC.

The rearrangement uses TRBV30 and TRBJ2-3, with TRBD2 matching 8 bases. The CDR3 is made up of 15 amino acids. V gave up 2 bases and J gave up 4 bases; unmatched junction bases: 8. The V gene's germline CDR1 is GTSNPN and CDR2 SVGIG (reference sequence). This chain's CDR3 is CAWSLGGRIPDTQYF. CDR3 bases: TGTGCCTGGAGTTTGGGCGGGAGGATTCCAGATACGCAGTATTTT.

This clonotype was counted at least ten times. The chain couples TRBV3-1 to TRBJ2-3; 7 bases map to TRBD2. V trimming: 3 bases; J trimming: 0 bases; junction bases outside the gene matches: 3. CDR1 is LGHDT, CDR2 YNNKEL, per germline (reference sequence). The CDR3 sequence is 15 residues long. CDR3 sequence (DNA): TGTGCCAGCAGCCACACGGGAGGTAGCACAGATACGCAGTATTTT. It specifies CASSHTGGSTDTQYF.

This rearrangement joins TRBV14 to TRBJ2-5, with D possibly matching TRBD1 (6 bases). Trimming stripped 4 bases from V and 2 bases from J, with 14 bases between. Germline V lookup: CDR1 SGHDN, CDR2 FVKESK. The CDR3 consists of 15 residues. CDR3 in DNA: TGTGCCAGCAGCCGAGGGACAATAAGACAAGAGACCCAGTACTTC. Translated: CASSRGTIRQETQYF.

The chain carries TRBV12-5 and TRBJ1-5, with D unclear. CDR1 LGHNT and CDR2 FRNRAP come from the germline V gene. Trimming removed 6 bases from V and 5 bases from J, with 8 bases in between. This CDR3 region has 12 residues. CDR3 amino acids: CASGGIDQPQHF. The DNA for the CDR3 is TGTGCTAGTGGGGGTATTGATCAGCCCCAGCATTTT.

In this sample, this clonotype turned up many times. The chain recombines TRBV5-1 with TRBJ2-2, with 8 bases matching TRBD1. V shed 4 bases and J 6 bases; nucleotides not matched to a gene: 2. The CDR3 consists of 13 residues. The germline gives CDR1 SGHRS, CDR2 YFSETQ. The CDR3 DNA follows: TGCGCCAGCAGCGTCAGGGGGCCCGGGGAGCTGTTTTTT. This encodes CASSVRGPGELFF.

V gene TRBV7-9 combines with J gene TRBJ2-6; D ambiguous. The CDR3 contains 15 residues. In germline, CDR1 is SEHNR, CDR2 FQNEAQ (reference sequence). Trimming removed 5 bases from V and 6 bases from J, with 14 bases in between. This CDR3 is CASSLDWAPANVLTF. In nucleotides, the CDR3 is TGTGCCAGCAGCCTCGACTGGGCTCCGGCCAACGTCCTGACTTTC.

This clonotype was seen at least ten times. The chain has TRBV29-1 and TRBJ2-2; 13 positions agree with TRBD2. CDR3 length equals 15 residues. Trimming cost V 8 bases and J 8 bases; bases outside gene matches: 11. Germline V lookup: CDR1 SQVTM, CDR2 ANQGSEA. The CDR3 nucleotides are TGCAGCTTTTCCGGGACTAGCGGGATGTCAGGGGAGCTGTTTTTT. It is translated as CSFSGTSGMSGELFF.

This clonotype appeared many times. CDR3 protein: CASSQDLGNVNEKLFF. In nucleotides, the CDR3 is TGTGCCAGCAGCCAAGATTTGGGGAACGTTAATGAAAAACTGTTTTTT. The J gene is TRBJ1-4, the V gene TRBV3-1, with unresolved D. V was pared by 0 bases and J by 4 bases, with 12 bases between. This CDR3 has 16 amino acids. CDR1 is LGHDT, CDR2 YNNKEL, per germline (reference sequence). The full variable domain, with the rest looked up from reference TRBV3-1 and TRBJ1-4, is DTAVSQTPKYLVTQMGNDKSIKCEQNLGHDTMYWYKQDSKKFLKIMFSYNNKELIINETVPNRFSPKSPDKAHLNLHINSLELGDSAVYFCASSQDLGNVNEKLFFGSGTQLSVL.

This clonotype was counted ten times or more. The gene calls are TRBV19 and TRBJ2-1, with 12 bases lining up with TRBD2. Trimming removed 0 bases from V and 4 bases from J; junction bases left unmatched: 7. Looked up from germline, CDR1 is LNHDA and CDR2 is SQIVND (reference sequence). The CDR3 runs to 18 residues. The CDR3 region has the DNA TGTGCCAGTAGTATAGATCTAGCGGGAGGGGGCCTTTACAATGAGCAGTTCTTC. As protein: CASSIDLAGGGLYNEQFF.

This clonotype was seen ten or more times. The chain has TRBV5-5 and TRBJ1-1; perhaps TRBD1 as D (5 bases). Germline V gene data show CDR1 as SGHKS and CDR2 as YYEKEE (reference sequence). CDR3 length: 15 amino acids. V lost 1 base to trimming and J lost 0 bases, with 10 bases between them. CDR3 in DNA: TGTGCCAGCAGCTTGTTAATGGGGGTGAACACTGAAGCTTTCTTT. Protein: CASSLLMGVNTEAFF.

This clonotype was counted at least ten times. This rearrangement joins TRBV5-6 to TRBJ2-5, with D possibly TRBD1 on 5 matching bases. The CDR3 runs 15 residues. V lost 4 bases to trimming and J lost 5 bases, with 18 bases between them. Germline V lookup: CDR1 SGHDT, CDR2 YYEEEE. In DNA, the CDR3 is TGTGCCAGCAGCCATTGGACCGTTAAGGGGGAGACCCAGTACTTC. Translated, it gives CASSHWTVKGETQYF.

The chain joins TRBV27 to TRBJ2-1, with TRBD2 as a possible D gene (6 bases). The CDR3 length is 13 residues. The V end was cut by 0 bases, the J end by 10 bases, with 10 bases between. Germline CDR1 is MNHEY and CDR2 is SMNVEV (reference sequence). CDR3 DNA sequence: TGTGCCAGCAGTTTATCGAAGGACTACGAGCAGTTCTTC. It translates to CASSLSKDYEQFF.